This T cell receptor beta chain was sequenced during a study of T cell responses to AZD1222 COVID-19 vaccine. Across the whole study: Pooled together were second doses at about 4 or about 12 weeks. Regarding the study as a whole: After the peak T cell response, and only then, were repertoires sampled. With dominance at 160-218 and 743-854, vaccine-associated CD4 TCRs spanned spike.

On this clone itself: Its target is unknown.

Here immunoSEQ multiplex PCR was the method, and the copy in TCRdb shows in-frame clones only, minus some. The data hold 110,000 to 150,000 clones, with over 75% observed a single time. The CDR3 extends over 16 amino acids. The V gene end was trimmed by 0 bases and the J gene end by 1 base; junction bases not matched to a gene: 3. In germline, CDR1 is LGHNA, CDR2 YSLEER. Sequenced here: peripheral blood, sampled on day 0 of AZD1222 vaccination. This clonotype was sampled from an adult in good health. The chain links TRBV4-3 to TRBJ1-1; 9 bases map to TRBD1. The CDR3 spells CASSQDLQGANTEAFF. CDR3 DNA sequence: TGCGCCAGCAGCCAAGACCTACAGGGGGCGAACACTGAAGCTTTCTTT.